The 31 T cell receptor beta chains below all came from one sample that was sequenced in a study of T-cell memory formation after mild COVID-19. From the 5' RACE reads, TCRdb called clonotypes with MiXCR, one entry per CDR3 protein. The sample has around 29,000 distinct CDR3 sequences; about 15% are singletons. Input material: PBMCs or a T cell subset sorted from them (not recorded which). The receptors stem from an adult who had mild COVID-19 (a few samples of this study predate the infection). Cell type and time point are not known.

This clonotype was detected ten times or more. The chain links TRBV11-2 to TRBJ2-1; 11 bases match TRBD2. The CDR3 is 15 residues long. Germline-derived CDR1 and CDR2 are SGHAT and FQNNGV. V lost 5 bases to trimming and J lost 3 bases; unmatched junction nucleotides: 3. Here the CDR3 reads CASSPTSGVYNEQFF. The CDR3 DNA follows: TGTGCCAGCAGCCCGACTAGCGGGGTCTACAATGAGCAGTTCTTC. The full variable domain, rest sourced from reference TRBV11-2 and TRBJ2-1, is EAGVAQSPRYKIIEKRQSVAFWCNPISGHATLYWYQQILGQGPKLLIQFQNNGVVDDSQLPKDRFSAERLKGVDSTLKIQPAKLEDSAVYLCASSPTSGVYNEQFFGPGTRLTVL.

This clonotype occurred many times. The J gene is TRBJ1-2, the V gene TRBV12-3 or TRBV12-4, with unresolved D. V lost 5 bases to trimming and J lost 4 bases, with 11 bases between them. CDR3 length: 13 amino acids. The chain's CDR3 is CASSPGRSYGYTF. In DNA, the CDR3 is TGTGCCAGCAGTCCCGGACGGAGCTATGGCTACACCTTC.

The V call is TRBV4-1, the J call TRBJ2-7; 9 bases align to TRBD1. This CDR3 comprises 17 residues. After removal of 4 bases from V and 2 bases from J, the junction contained 12 bases not matched to a gene. The germline V gene encodes CDR1 MGHRA and CDR2 YSYEKL. The CDR3 DNA follows: TGCGCCAGCAGCCTCGAGCCCCCCGGGACAGGGACCTACGAGCAGTACTTC. This codes for CASSLEPPGTGTYEQYF.

This clonotype has a count of ten or more. The chain joins TRBV24-1 to TRBJ1-2; D not resolved. The CDR3 contains 12 residues. The V end lost 9 bases, the J end lost 1 base, and 8 bases lay between the germline ends. Germline CDR1 is KGHDR and CDR2 is SFDVKD. This chain's CDR3 is CATGGGNYGYTF. CDR3 nucleotide sequence: TGTGCCACCGGAGGAGGTAACTATGGCTACACCTTC.

Many counts were recorded for this clonotype. The V and J genes are TRBV5-1 and TRBJ2-4; D gene unclear. The CDR3 runs to 14 residues. Per the germline V gene, CDR1 is SGHRS and CDR2 is YFSETQ. The ends were cut back, 4 bases at V and 7 bases at J, with 15 bases in the middle. The CDR3 spells CASSPTGVLNIQYF. The CDR3 coding sequence is TGCGCCAGCAGCCCAACTGGAGTCTTGAACATTCAGTACTTC.

This clonotype has ten or more counts. This sequence joins TRBV19 and TRBJ1-5; 9 nucleotides align to TRBD1. The CDR3 has 12 amino acids. CDR1 and CDR2 (germline): LNHDA, SQIVND (reference sequence). J gave up 12 bases and V 3 bases, and 3 bases lay outside the gene matches. The CDR3 DNA reads as TGTGCCAGTAGTATCCGGGACAGGGTCCAGCATTTT. This codes for CASSIRDRVQHF. Full variable domain (outside the CDR3, taken from reference TRBV19 and TRBJ1-5): DGGITQSPKYLFRKEGQNVTLSCEQNLNHDAMYWYRQDPGQGLRLIYYSQIVNDFQKGDIAEGYSVSREKKESFPLTVTSAQKNPTAFYLCASSIRDRVQHFGDGTRLSIL.

This clonotype was counted ten times or more. The V gene is TRBV12-3 or TRBV12-4, the J gene TRBJ2-3; weak D call: TRBD2 (7 bases). The ends were cut back, 5 bases at V and 1 base at J, with 16 bases in the middle. This CDR3 is built from 16 residues. CDR3 coding DNA: TGTGCCAGCAGTCCCTGGGGGGGGCCGGGCACAGATACGCAGTATTTT. Its protein is CASSPWGGPGTDTQYF.

J is TRBJ1-2 and V is TRBV20-1; 10 positions match TRBD1. Germline loops: CDR1 DFQATT, CDR2 SNEGSKA (reference sequence). The CDR3 covers 14 residues. Unmatched junction bases numbered 10, after V lost 5 bases and J lost 7 bases. CDR3 DNA: TGCAGTGCTGGGGTCGGACAGGGGGTCTTTGGCTACACCTTC. This codes for CSAGVGQGVFGYTF.

This clonotype has ten or more counts. This rearrangement joins TRBV5-1 to TRBJ1-1; 10 bases align to TRBD1. Losses at the gene ends were 4 bases for V and 4 bases for J; bases not matched to a gene: 4. The germline V gene encodes CDR1 SGHRS and CDR2 YFSETQ. The CDR3 spans 14 residues. The DNA of the CDR3 is TGCGCCAGCAGCCTTGGACAGGGGGGCACTGAAGCTTTCTTT. Translating it yields CASSLGQGGTEAFF.

This clonotype was recorded many times. This rearrangement joins TRBV5-6 to TRBJ1-1; D gene uncertain. The CDR3 contains 14 residues. Germline V gene data show CDR1 as SGHDT and CDR2 as YYEEEE. V lost 3 bases and J lost 7, with 16 bases in between. The CDR3 nucleotides read TGTGCCAGCAGCTCGATCACGGGCTCCGTTGAAGCTTTCTTT. It yields the protein CASSSITGSVEAFF.

In its sample, this clonotype was seen many times. The chain carries TRBV11-2 and TRBJ2-7; 8 bases are shared with TRBD1. Germline CDR1 reads SGHAT; CDR2 reads FQNNGV. The junction had 7 bases not matched to a gene; V was cut back by 5 bases and J by 1 base. The CDR3 is 15 residues long. The CDR3 DNA reads as TGTGCCAGCAGCACACAGGGGGATCTTTCCTACGAGCAGTACTTC. Amino acid sequence: CASSTQGDLSYEQYF.

V and J are TRBV15 and TRBJ2-5, with unresolved D. V lost 2 bases to trimming and J lost 4 bases, with 5 bases between them. From germline, CDR1 is LNHNV and CDR2 YYDKDF (reference sequence). The CDR3 length is 12 residues. CDR3 amino acids: CATSRTLETQYF. The CDR3 region has the DNA TGTGCCACCAGCAGAACCCTAGAGACCCAGTACTTC.

This clonotype was counted many times. The chain is built from TRBV7-6 and TRBJ1-5; D not certain. CDR3 length: 18 amino acids. The ends were cut back, 5 bases at V and 3 bases at J, with 23 bases in the middle. Germline V CDR1 and CDR2: SGHVS, FNYEAQ. This CDR3 reads CASSPGVPGLTFNQPQHF. In DNA form, the CDR3 reads TGTGCCAGCAGCCCCGGAGTACCGGGCCTCACTTTCAATCAGCCCCAGCATTTT.

CDR3 in amino acids: CASSRSGPGYGYTF. CDR3 bases: TGTGCCAGCAGCCGATCAGGGCCGGGCTATGGCTACACCTTC. The chain combines TRBV14 with TRBJ1-2; D perhaps matches TRBD1 (5 bases). Germline lookup yields CDR1 SGHDN and CDR2 FVKESK. V was cut by 4 bases and J by 4 bases, with 13 bases left in between. This CDR3 has 14 amino acids. The entire variable domain, with the rest obtained from reference TRBV14 and TRBJ1-2, is as follows: EAGVTQFPSHSVIEKGQTVTLRCDPISGHDNLYWYRRVMGKEIKFLLHFVKESKQDESGMPNNRFLAERTGGTYSTLKVQPAELEDSGVYFCASSRSGPGYGYTFGSGTRLTVV.

This clonotype has a count of ten or more. The rearrangement joins TRBV12-3 or TRBV12-4 to TRBJ1-6, with D perhaps matching TRBD1 (6 bases). The germline V and J ends were trimmed by 6 bases and 0 bases, with 9 bases remaining between them. CDR3 length: 15 amino acids. This CDR3 reads CASRQGSSYNSPLHF. CDR3 nucleotide sequence: TGTGCCAGCAGGCAGGGGAGCTCCTATAATTCACCCCTCCACTTT.

This clonotype came up a few times. The genes are TRBV28 and TRBJ2-7; tentative D call: TRBD1 (5 bases). The CDR3 is 13 amino acids. CDR1 and CDR2 (germline): MDHEN, SYDVKM. V was trimmed by 4 bases and J by 2 bases, leaving 9 bases between them. CDR3 in amino acids: CASSSQAPYEQYF. The CDR3 DNA is TGTGCCAGCAGTTCACAGGCCCCCTACGAGCAGTACTTC.

This clonotype was seen ten or more times. The chain combines TRBV10-3 with TRBJ2-7; tentatively, D is TRBD2 (6 bases). There are 12 residues in the CDR3. V lost 10 bases and J 5 bases, leaving 15 bases between the germline ends. The germline gives CDR1 ENHRY, CDR2 SYGVKD. CDR3 residues: CATTGTDHEQYF. The DNA of the CDR3 is TGTGCCACCACCGGGACTGATCACGAGCAGTACTTC.

The table lists this clonotype with many counts. The chain joins TRBV12-3 or TRBV12-4 to TRBJ2-2, with TRBD1 identical over 8 bases. This CDR3 is 16 amino acids long. With 6 bases clipped from V and 5 bases from J, the junction kept 11 bases outside the gene matches. The CDR3 spells CASRSRRQGKTGELFF. The CDR3 DNA reads as TGTGCCAGCAGGTCCCGTAGACAGGGGAAGACCGGGGAGCTGTTTTTT.

Note on this clonotype: One end of the junction fails to match germline, which may point to a read error. This chain joins TRBV5-1 and TRBJ1-2, with 10 nucleotides matching TRBD1. The CDR3 runs to 16 residues. The germline V gene encodes CDR1 SGHRS and CDR2 YFSETQ. The CDR3 nucleotides read TGCGCCAGCAGCCCGGGACAGGGGACCCGCGGCTATGGCTACACCTTT. Amino acids: CASSPGQGTRGYGYTF.

The chain links TRBV5-1 to TRBJ1-6; 11 bases are a match to TRBD1. This CDR3 has 15 amino acids. Germline V gene lookup returns CDR1 SGHRS and CDR2 YFSETQ. V lost 4 bases to trimming and J lost 10 bases; unmatched junction nucleotides: 7. CDR3 residues: CASSIGQGALSPLHF. The CDR3 nucleotides read TGCGCCAGCAGCATAGGACAGGGGGCCTTATCACCCCTCCACTTT. The variable domain in full, completed from reference TRBV5-1 and TRBJ1-6, reads KAGVTQTPRYLIKTRGQQVTLSCSPISGHRSVSWYQQTPGQGLQFLFEYFSETQRNKGNFPGRFSGRQFSNSRSEMNVSTLELGDSALYLCASSIGQGALSPLHFGNGTRLTVT.

The genes are TRBV18 and TRBJ2-1; 9 nucleotides align to TRBD1. The CDR3 loop spans 15 amino acids. The germline V gene has CDR1 KGHSH and CDR2 LQKENI. With V trimmed by 2 bases and J by 6 bases, 5 bases remained unmatched. Here the CDR3 reads CASSPGTGRSNEQFF. The CDR3 DNA reads as TGTGCCAGCTCACCAGGGACAGGGAGGTCCAATGAGCAGTTCTTC.

By share, this clonotype ranks as medium-sized (0.01 to 0.1%). The J gene is TRBJ2-7, the V gene TRBV12-3 or TRBV12-4; D is perhaps TRBD2 (6 bases). The CDR3 sequence is 13 residues long. Trimming shortened V by 3 bases and J by 4 bases, and 10 bases separated the two germline ends. The CDR3 protein is CASSFSGTYEQYF. CDR3 in DNA: TGTGCCAGCAGTTTTAGCGGAACTTACGAGCAGTACTTC.

This clonotype was recorded at least ten times. V is TRBV10-3 and J is TRBJ2-3, with 9 bases identical to TRBD2. The V gene end was trimmed by 6 bases and the J gene end by 6 bases; junction bases not matched to a gene: 10. CDR3 length: 15 residues. Germline V gene lookup returns CDR1 ENHRY and CDR2 SYGVKD. The CDR3 region has the DNA TGTGCCATCAGAGAAACCGGGACTAGCAAGGATACGCAGTATTTT. This translates into CAIRETGTSKDTQYF.

This clonotype was recorded at least ten times. This chain uses TRBV4-1 with TRBJ2-5, with 10 bases matching TRBD2. Looked up from germline, CDR1 is MGHRA and CDR2 is YSYEKL. J gave up 1 base and V 0 bases, and 11 bases lay outside the gene matches. This CDR3 has 19 amino acids. This CDR3 reads CASSQDGTSVDHTQETQYF. CDR3 bases: TGCGCCAGCAGCCAAGATGGGACTAGCGTGGACCATACCCAAGAGACCCAGTACTTC.

As for this clonotype: Without the conserved terminal phenylalanine or tryptophan, this CDR3 likely stems from a read error. No DNA is shown, since the ends of the CDR3 on it are uncertain; the CDR3 is the one TCRdb lists. This rearrangement joins TRBV28 to TRBJ1-5. Germline V CDR1 and CDR2: MDHEN, SYDVKM. The length of the CDR3 is 15 amino acids, counting both ends. This CDR3 is CASQFGLAGQRPQHL.

This clonotype occurred a few times. V is TRBV12-3 or TRBV12-4 and J is TRBJ2-5, with D perhaps matching TRBD1 (6 bases). V lost 2 bases, J lost 3 bases, and 7 bases lay in between. This CDR3 is built from 13 residues. The CDR3 DNA follows: TGTGCCAGCAGTTTAAACAGGGAAGAGACCCAGTACTTC. This codes for CASSLNREETQYF.

This clonotype was found many times. V is TRBV12-3 or TRBV12-4 and J is TRBJ2-7; D is possibly TRBD2 (5 bases). The CDR3 is 11 amino acids. Trimming took 3 bases from V and 6 from J, leaving 6 bases between them. The DNA of the CDR3 is TGTGCCAGCAGTTTCGAGGGCGAGCAGTACTTC. Amino acids: CASSFEGEQYF.

This clonotype was detected ten times or more. In DNA form, the CDR3 reads TGTGCCAGCAGTCGCAGTGACAGGGCTGGCTACAATGAGCAGTTCTTC. Its translation is CASSRSDRAGYNEQFF. J is TRBJ2-1 and V is TRBV6-5; 7 bases are shared with TRBD1. V lost 5 bases and J lost 3; bases outside the gene matches: 10. CDR1 MNHEY and CDR2 SVGAGI come from the germline V gene. CDR3 length: 16 amino acids.

This clonotype was seen repeatedly, ten times or more. In DNA form, the CDR3 reads TGTGCCAGCAGCGTAGGATCTGGGGCCAACGTCCTGACTTTC. It codes for CASSVGSGANVLTF. This chain uses TRBV9 with TRBJ2-6; no reliable D call. Trimming stripped 0 bases from V and 1 base from J, with 2 bases between. The CDR3 runs to 14 residues. Germline assignment: CDR1 SGDLS and CDR2 YYNGEE.

This clonotype was counted at least ten times. The chain employs TRBV6-2 or TRBV6-3 and TRBJ2-7, with D tentatively TRBD1 (5 bases). The CDR3 contains 15 residues. The ends were cut back, 5 bases at V and 2 bases at J, with 16 bases in the middle. Germline V lookup: CDR1 MNHEY, CDR2 SVGEGT. The CDR3 loop is CASSPAGFGAYEQYF. The CDR3 region has the DNA TGTGCCAGCAGTCCGGCAGGGTTCGGCGCCTACGAGCAGTACTTC.

This clonotype came up many times. This chain uses TRBV11-1 with TRBJ2-1; 8 positions match TRBD1. V gave up 5 bases and J gave up 3 bases; unmatched junction bases: 6. Germline assignment: CDR1 SGHAT and CDR2 FQDESV (reference sequence). The CDR3 contains 15 residues. The CDR3 DNA is TGTGCCAGCAGCCGGACAGGGAACTTCTACAATGAGCAGTTCTTC. Residues: CASSRTGNFYNEQFF. Supplemented by reference TRBV11-1 and TRBJ2-1, the full variable domain reads EAEVAQSPRYKITEKSQAVAFWCDPISGHATLYWYRQILGQGPELLVQFQDESVVDDSQLPKDRFSAERLKGVDSTLKIQPAELGDSAMYLCASSRTGNFYNEQFFGPGTRLTVL.